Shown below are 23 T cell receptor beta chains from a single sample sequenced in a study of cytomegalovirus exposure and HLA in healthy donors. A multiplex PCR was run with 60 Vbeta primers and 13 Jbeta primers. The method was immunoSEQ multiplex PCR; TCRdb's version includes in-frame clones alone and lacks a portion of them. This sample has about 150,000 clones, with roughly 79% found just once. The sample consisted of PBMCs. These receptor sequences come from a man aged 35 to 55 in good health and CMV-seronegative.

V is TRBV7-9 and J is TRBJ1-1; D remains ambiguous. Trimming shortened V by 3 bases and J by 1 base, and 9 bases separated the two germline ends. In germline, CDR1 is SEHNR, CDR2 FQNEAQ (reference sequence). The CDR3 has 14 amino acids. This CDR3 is CASSFNQENTEAFF. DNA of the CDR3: TGTGCCAGCAGCTTTAATCAGGAGAACACTGAAGCTTTCTTT.

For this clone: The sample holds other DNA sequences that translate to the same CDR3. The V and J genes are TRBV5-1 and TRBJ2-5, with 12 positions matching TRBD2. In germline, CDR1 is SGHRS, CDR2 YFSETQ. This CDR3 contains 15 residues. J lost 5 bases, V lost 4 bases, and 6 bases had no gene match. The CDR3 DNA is TGCGCCAGCAGCCCCGGACTAGCGGGACAGGAGACCCAGTACTTC. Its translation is CASSPGLAGQETQYF.

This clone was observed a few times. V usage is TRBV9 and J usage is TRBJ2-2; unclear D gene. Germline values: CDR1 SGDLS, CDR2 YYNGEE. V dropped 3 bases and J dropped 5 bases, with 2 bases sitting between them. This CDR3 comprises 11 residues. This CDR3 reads CASSATGELFF. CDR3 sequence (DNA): TGTGCCAGCAGCGCAACCGGGGAGCTGTTTTTT.

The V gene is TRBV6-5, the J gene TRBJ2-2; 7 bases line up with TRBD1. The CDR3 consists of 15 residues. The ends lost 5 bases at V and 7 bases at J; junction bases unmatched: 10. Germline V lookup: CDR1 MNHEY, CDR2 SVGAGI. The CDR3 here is CASSPMETGHGELFF. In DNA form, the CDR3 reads TGTGCCAGCAGTCCAATGGAGACAGGGCACGGGGAGCTGTTTTTT.

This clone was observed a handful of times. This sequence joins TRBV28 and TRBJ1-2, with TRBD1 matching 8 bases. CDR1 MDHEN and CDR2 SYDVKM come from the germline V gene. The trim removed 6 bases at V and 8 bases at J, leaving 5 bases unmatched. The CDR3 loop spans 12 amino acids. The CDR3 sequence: CASRGQEPGYTF. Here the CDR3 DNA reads TGTGCCAGCAGGGGACAGGAGCCGGGCTACACCTTC.

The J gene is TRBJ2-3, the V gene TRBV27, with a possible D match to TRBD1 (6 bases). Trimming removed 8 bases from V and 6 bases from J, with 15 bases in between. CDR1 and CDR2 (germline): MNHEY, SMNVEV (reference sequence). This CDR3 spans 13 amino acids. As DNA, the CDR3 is TGTGCCAGCGGGTCAGGGGTAGCGGATACGCAGTATTTT. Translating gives CASGSGVADTQYF.

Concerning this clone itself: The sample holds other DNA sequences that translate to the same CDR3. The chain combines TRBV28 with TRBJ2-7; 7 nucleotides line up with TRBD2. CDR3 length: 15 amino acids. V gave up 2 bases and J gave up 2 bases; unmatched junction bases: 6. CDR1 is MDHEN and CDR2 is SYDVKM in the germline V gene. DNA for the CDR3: TGTGCCAGCAGTTTAGTGGGGAGGGAGACCTACGAGCAGTACTTC. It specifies CASSLVGRETYEQYF.

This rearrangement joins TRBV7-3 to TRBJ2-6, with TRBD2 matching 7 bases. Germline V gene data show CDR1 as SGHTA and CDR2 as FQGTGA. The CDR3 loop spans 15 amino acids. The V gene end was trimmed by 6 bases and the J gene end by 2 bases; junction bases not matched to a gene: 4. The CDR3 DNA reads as TGTGCCAGCAGTCAGACTAGCACTGGGGCCAACGTCCTGACTTTC. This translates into CASSQTSTGANVLTF. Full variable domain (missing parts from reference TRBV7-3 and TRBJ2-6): GAGVSQTPSNKVTEKGKYVELRCDPISGHTALYWYRQSLGQGPEFLIYFQGTGAADDSGLPNDRFFAVRPEGSVSTLKIQRTERGDSAVYLCASSQTSTGANVLTFGAGSRLTVL.

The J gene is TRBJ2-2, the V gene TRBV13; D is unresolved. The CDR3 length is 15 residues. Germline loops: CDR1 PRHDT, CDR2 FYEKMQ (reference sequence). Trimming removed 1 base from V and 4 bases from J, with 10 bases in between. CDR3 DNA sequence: TGTGCCAGCAGCTTAGAGCGAGGTGTCACCGGGGAGCTGTTTTTT. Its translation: CASSLERGVTGELFF. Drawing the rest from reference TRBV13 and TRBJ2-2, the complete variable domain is AAGVIQSPRHLIKEKRETATLKCYPIPRHDTVYWYQQGPGQDPQFLISFYEKMQSDKGSIPDRFSAQQFSDYHSELNMSSLELGDSALYFCASSLERGVTGELFFGEGSRLTVL.

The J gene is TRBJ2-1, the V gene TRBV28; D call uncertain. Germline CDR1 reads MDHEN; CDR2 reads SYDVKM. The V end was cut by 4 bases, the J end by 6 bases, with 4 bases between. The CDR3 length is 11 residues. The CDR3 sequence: CASSSLNEQFF. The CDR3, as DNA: TGTGCCAGCAGTTCCCTCAATGAGCAGTTCTTC.

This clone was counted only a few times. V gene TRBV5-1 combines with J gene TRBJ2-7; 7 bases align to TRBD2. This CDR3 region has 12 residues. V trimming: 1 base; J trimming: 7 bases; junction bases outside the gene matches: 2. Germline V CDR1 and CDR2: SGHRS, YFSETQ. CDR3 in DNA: TGCGCCAGCAGCTTGAACGGGGGGGAGCAGTACGTC. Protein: CASSLNGGEQYV.

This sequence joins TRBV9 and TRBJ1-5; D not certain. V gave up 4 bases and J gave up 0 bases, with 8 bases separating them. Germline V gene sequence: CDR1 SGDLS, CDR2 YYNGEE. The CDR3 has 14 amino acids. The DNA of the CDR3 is TGTGCCAGCAGCTTGGGAGTTAGCAATCAGCCCCAGCATTTT. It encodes CASSLGVSNQPQHF.

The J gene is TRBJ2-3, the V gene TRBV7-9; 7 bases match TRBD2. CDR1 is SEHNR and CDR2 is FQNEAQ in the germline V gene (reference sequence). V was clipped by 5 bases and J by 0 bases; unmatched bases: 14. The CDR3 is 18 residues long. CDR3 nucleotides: TGTGCCAGCAGCACTACGAATCCTAGCGGTACAAGCACAGATACGCAGTATTTT. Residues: CASSTTNPSGTSTDTQYF.

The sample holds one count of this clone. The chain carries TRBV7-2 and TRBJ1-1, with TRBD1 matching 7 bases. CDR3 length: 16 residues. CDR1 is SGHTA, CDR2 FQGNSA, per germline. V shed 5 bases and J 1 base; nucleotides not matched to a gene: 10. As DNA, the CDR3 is TGTGCCAGCAGCCCCAAGACAGGGCACCAGAACACTGAAGCTTTCTTT. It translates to CASSPKTGHQNTEAFF.

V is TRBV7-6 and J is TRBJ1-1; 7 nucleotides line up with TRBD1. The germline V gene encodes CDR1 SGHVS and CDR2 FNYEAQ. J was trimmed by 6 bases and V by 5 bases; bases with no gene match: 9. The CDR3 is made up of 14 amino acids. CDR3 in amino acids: CASSKQGIKAEAFF. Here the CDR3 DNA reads TGTGCCAGCAGCAAACAGGGGATCAAGGCTGAAGCTTTCTTT.

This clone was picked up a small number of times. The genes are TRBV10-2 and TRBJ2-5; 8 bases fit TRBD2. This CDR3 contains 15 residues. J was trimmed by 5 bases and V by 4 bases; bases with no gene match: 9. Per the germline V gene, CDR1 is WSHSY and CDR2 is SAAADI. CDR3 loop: CASSATGGPRETQYF. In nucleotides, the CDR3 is TGCGCCAGCAGTGCCACGGGAGGGCCGCGGGAGACCCAGTACTTC.

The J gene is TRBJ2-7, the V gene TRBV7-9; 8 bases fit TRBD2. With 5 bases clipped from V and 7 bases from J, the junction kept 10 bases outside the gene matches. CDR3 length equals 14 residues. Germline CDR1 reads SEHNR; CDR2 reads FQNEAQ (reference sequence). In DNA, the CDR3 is TGTGCCAGCAGCCGGCTGACTAGCGCTTGGGAGCAGTACTTC. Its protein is CASSRLTSAWEQYF.

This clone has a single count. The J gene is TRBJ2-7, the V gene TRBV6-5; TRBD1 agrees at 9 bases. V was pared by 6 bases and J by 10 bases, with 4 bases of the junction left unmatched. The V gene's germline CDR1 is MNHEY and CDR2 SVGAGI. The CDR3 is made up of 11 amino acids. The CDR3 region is CASSQGQGQYV. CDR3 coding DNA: TGTGCCAGCAGCCAGGGACAGGGACAGTACGTC.

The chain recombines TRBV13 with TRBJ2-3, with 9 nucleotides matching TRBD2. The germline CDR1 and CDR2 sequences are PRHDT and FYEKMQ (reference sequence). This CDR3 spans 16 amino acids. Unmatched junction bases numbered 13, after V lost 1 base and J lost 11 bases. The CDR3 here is CASSLVVFRTSEVQYF. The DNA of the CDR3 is TGTGCCAGCAGCTTAGTGGTCTTTCGGACTAGCGAGGTGCAGTATTTT.

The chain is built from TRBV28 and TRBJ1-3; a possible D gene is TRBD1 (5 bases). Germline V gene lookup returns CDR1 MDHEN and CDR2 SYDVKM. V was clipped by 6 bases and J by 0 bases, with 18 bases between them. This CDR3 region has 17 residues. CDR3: CASRPLWGGISGNTIYF. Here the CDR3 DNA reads TGTGCCAGCAGACCTTTATGGGGGGGGATCTCTGGAAACACCATATATTTT.

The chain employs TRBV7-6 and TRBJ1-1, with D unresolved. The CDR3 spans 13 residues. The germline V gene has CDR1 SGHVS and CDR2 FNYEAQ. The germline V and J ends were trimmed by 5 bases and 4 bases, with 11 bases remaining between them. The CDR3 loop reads CASSLDLGTEAFF. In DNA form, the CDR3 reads TGTGCCAGCAGCCTCGACTTGGGCACTGAAGCTTTCTTT.

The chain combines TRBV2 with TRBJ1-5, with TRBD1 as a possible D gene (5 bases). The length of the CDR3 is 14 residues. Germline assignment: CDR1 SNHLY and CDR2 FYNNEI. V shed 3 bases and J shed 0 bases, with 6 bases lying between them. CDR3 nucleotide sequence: TGTGCCAGCAGTGACAGGGATAGCAATCAGCCCCAGCATTTT. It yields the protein CASSDRDSNQPQHF.

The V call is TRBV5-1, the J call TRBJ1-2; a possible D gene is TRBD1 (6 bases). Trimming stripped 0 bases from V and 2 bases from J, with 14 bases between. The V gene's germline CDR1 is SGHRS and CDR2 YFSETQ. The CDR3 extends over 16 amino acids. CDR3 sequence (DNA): TGCGCCAGCAGCTTGGGGACAGTTCCGGGAAACTATGGCTACACCTTC. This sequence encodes CASSLGTVPGNYGYTF.